The 32 T cell receptor beta chains below all came from one sample that was sequenced in a study of PD-1 blockade in mismatch repair-deficient tumors. TCRdb keeps only in-frame clones here, not all; method: immunoSEQ multiplex PCR. The sample contains more than 95,000 clones, approximately 90% of which appear only once. Sequencing used peripheral blood, obtained 44 weeks after starting pembrolizumab. The receptor source for this set is an adult with mismatch repair-deficient cancer.

This chain uses TRBV27 with TRBJ2-3; 13 bases fit TRBD2. With 1 base clipped from V and 0 bases from J, the junction kept 4 bases outside the gene matches. Germline V gene lookup returns CDR1 MNHEY and CDR2 SMNVEV (reference sequence). The CDR3 is made up of 18 amino acids. The CDR3 loop reads CASSLLTSGRGSTDTQYF. Here the CDR3 DNA reads TGTGCCAGCAGTTTATTAACTAGCGGGAGGGGTAGCACAGATACGCAGTATTTT.

V is TRBV6-4 and J is TRBJ2-7, with D possibly being TRBD2 (6 bases). Germline loops: CDR1 MRHNA, CDR2 SNTAGT. The V end lost 3 bases, the J end lost 4 bases, and 19 bases lay between the germline ends. The CDR3 spans 16 residues. CDR3 in amino acids: CASSDRGSGPGYEQYF. CDR3 nucleotide sequence: TGTGCCAGCAGTGATCGGGGTAGCGGCCCAGGATACGAGCAGTACTTC.

The chain is built from TRBV9 and TRBJ2-2; no clear D. In germline, CDR1 is SGDLS, CDR2 YYNGEE. Trimming cost V 0 bases and J 2 bases, with 11 bases left between them. CDR3 length: 16 amino acids. The chain's CDR3 is CASSVAAGVNTGELFF. CDR3 DNA sequence: TGTGCCAGCAGCGTAGCGGCAGGAGTTAACACCGGGGAGCTGTTTTTT.

This clone showed up just a few times. V gene TRBV15 combines with J gene TRBJ2-3, with D tentatively TRBD1 or TRBD2 (6 bases each). The ends were cut back, 0 bases at V and 4 bases at J, with 11 bases in the middle. Germline V CDR1 and CDR2: LNHNV, YYDKDF (reference sequence). CDR3 length: 15 amino acids. In nucleotides, the CDR3 is TGTGCCACCAGCAGAGATACCGGGGGCGCAGATACGCAGTATTTT. Translation: CATSRDTGGADTQYF.

This clone was seen only once. J is TRBJ1-1 and V is TRBV30; maybe TRBD1 (5 bases). The CDR3 extends over 14 amino acids. With 4 bases removed from V and 0 bases from J, the gap between germline ends came to 12 bases. The germline V gene has CDR1 GTSNPN and CDR2 SVGIG (reference sequence). The CDR3 loop is CAWTPDRVNTEAFF. The CDR3 bases are TGTGCCTGGACCCCCGACAGAGTGAACACTGAAGCTTTCTTT.

J is TRBJ2-2 and V is TRBV29-1; D might be TRBD2 (6 bases). V was trimmed by 0 bases and J by 3 bases, leaving 11 bases between them. The V gene's germline CDR1 is SQVTM and CDR2 ANQGSEA. The CDR3 is 15 residues long. CDR3 DNA: TGCAGCGTTGAAGACGCGGGGACTGACACCGGGGAGCTGTTTTTT. Translated: CSVEDAGTDTGELFF.

This CDR3 is CASSFGTSGRNEQYF. CDR3 nucleotides: TGTGCCAGCAGCTTCGGGACTAGCGGGAGGAACGAGCAGTACTTC. The J gene is TRBJ2-7, the V gene TRBV28; 15 bases are shared with TRBD2. In germline, CDR1 is MDHEN, CDR2 SYDVKM. The trim removed 6 bases at V and 5 bases at J, leaving 5 bases unmatched. This CDR3 region has 15 residues.

The rearrangement joins TRBV27 to TRBJ2-1; 9 positions match TRBD2. This CDR3 is 18 amino acids long. The ends lost 1 base at V and 4 bases at J; junction bases unmatched: 11. The germline gives CDR1 MNHEY, CDR2 SMNVEV (reference sequence). As DNA, the CDR3 is TGTGCCAGCAGTTTATTTTCGGTAGCGGGAGTACTTTACAATGAGCAGTTCTTC. It is translated as CASSLFSVAGVLYNEQFF.

The chain employs TRBV11-2 and TRBJ2-1; D remains ambiguous. V lost 6 bases and J 4 bases, leaving 19 bases between the germline ends. Germline V CDR1 and CDR2: SGHAT, FQNNGV. This CDR3 region has 16 residues. The CDR3 nucleotides are TGTGCCAGCAGACCGAGAAACGACCCGCGATACAATGAGCAGTTCTTC. Protein product: CASRPRNDPRYNEQFF.

A single count supports this clone. This sequence joins TRBV4-1 and TRBJ1-1; D gene ambiguous. V lost 4 bases, J lost 3 bases, and 15 bases lay in between. The length of the CDR3 is 15 residues. Germline CDR1 MGHRA, CDR2 YSYEKL. CDR3 in amino acids: CASSPVGGLDTEAFF. DNA for the CDR3: TGCGCCAGCAGCCCAGTCGGCGGGCTCGACACTGAAGCTTTCTTT.

The rearrangement links TRBV5-1 to TRBJ1-1; D gene uncertain. This CDR3 contains 15 residues. V lost 0 bases and J lost 1, with 10 bases in between. Per germline, CDR1 SGHRS and CDR2 YFSETQ. DNA of the CDR3: TGCGCCAGCAGCTTGGGCCCTCGTCAGAACACTGAAGCTTTCTTT. This encodes CASSLGPRQNTEAFF.

This chain connects TRBV11-3 to TRBJ2-1; 7 bases map to TRBD2. This CDR3 region has 15 residues. Losses at the gene ends were 1 base for V and 9 bases for J; bases not matched to a gene: 9. Germline V lookup: CDR1 SGHNT, CDR2 YENEEA. CDR3 amino acids: CASSLVQAGDVEQFF. The CDR3 bases are TGTGCCAGCAGCTTAGTACAGGCGGGAGATGTTGAGCAGTTCTTC.

The chain combines TRBV27 with TRBJ1-5, with 7 bases matching TRBD1. The CDR3 length is 17 residues. The V and J ends lost 5 bases and 0 bases, in that order; junction bases with no gene match: 10. CDR1 is MNHEY, CDR2 SMNVEV, per germline (reference sequence). CDR3 region: CASSPVRGQHSNQPQHF. In nucleotides, the CDR3 is TGTGCCAGCAGTCCAGTCCGGGGACAGCATAGCAATCAGCCCCAGCATTTT.

The chain is built from TRBV9 and TRBJ2-1; D is undetermined. The CDR3 length is 16 residues. The ends were cut back, 3 bases at V and 9 bases at J, with 22 bases in the middle. Germline assignment: CDR1 SGDLS and CDR2 YYNGEE. Written as DNA, the CDR3 is TGTGCCAGCAGCGATAGCATCTCCGGACCCTCTGGTGAGCAGTTCTTC. It codes for CASSDSISGPSGEQFF.

V is TRBV7-2 and J is TRBJ2-1, with 10 bases matching TRBD2. Germline V gene lookup returns CDR1 SGHTA and CDR2 FQGNSA. After removal of 0 bases from V and 8 bases from J, the junction contained 4 bases not matched to a gene. There are 15 residues in the CDR3. CDR3 DNA: TGTGCCAGCAGCTTAGCGTCTAGCGGGAGTTATGAGCAGTTCTTC. The encoded protein is CASSLASSGSYEQFF.

As regards this clone: Additional DNA sequences in this sample encode the identical CDR3. CDR3 region: CASSLTGAGYEQYF. In DNA form, the CDR3 reads TGTGCCAGCAGTTTAACAGGGGCGGGATACGAGCAGTACTTC. The chain uses TRBV27 and TRBJ2-7; weak D call: TRBD1 (7 bases). CDR3 length: 14 amino acids. CDR1 MNHEY and CDR2 SMNVEV come from the germline V gene (reference sequence). The V end was cut by 2 bases, the J end by 4 bases, with 12 bases between.

This clone has a single count. V is TRBV7-9 and J is TRBJ2-1; tentative D call: TRBD2 (7 bases). Per the germline V gene, CDR1 is SEHNR and CDR2 is FQNEAQ (reference sequence). V lost 2 bases and J lost 4, with 18 bases in between. The CDR3 covers 17 residues. The CDR3 DNA is TGTGCCAGCAGCTTATCTAAGGGGGGAGGGCGATACAATGAGCAGTTCTTC. Its protein product is CASSLSKGGGRYNEQFF.

V and J are TRBV27 and TRBJ2-7, with TRBD2 matching over 10 bases. V shed 8 bases and J 7 bases; nucleotides not matched to a gene: 11. CDR1 MNHEY and CDR2 SMNVEV come from the germline V gene (reference sequence). The CDR3 has 14 residues. CDR3 in DNA: TGTGCCAGCGCCAGGCTAGCGGGAGCTGGGGAGCAGTACTTC. It specifies CASARLAGAGEQYF.

The rearrangement links TRBV25-1 to TRBJ2-7; TRBD2 is a possible D gene (5 bases). Trimming cost V 3 bases and J 4 bases, with 16 bases left between them. CDR1 is MGHDK, CDR2 SYGVNS, per germline. This CDR3 region has 15 residues. CDR3 region: CASSEGGGSRYEQYF. In DNA form, the CDR3 reads TGTGCCAGCAGTGAGGGCGGTGGGAGTAGGTACGAGCAGTACTTC.

This clone has only one observation. The chain recombines TRBV5-1 with TRBJ2-1, with D possibly matching TRBD2 (7 bases). The CDR3 extends over 16 amino acids. The germline V and J ends were trimmed by 4 bases and 7 bases, with 21 bases remaining between them. CDR1 and CDR2 (germline): SGHRS, YFSETQ. CDR3 amino acids: CASSPMVGSGTNEQFF. CDR3 coding DNA: TGCGCCAGCAGCCCAATGGTGGGGAGCGGGACAAATGAGCAGTTCTTC.

The CDR3 sequence: CASSLRSGRTGQENSYEQYF. As DNA, the CDR3 is TGTGCCAGCAGCTTGAGGTCAGGCCGCACGGGACAGGAAAACTCCTACGAGCAGTACTTC. The rearrangement links TRBV5-5 to TRBJ2-7; 8 bases match TRBD1. After removal of 1 base from V and 0 bases from J, the junction contained 18 bases not matched to a gene. The CDR3 has 20 amino acids. The germline V gene has CDR1 SGHKS and CDR2 YYEKEE (reference sequence). Looking up the rest from reference TRBV5-5 and TRBJ2-7 gives the full variable domain: DAGVTQSPTHLIKTRGQQVTLRCSPISGHKSVSWYQQVLGQGPQFIFQYYEKEERGRGNFPDRFSARQFPNYSSELNVNALLLGDSALYLCASSLRSGRTGQENSYEQYFGPGTRLTVT.

The V call is TRBV7-9, the J call TRBJ2-7, with TRBD2 matching over 8 bases. Trimming removed 3 bases from V and 6 bases from J; junction bases left unmatched: 7. CDR1 is SEHNR and CDR2 is FQNEAQ in the germline V gene (reference sequence). The CDR3 runs to 14 residues. The CDR3 here is CASSFGRGAREQYF. The CDR3 nucleotides are TGTGCCAGCAGCTTCGGGAGGGGGGCTCGCGAGCAGTACTTC. Based on the CDR3 plus reference TRBV7-9 and TRBJ2-7, the full variable domain is DTGVSQNPRHKITKRGQNVTFRCDPISEHNRLYWYRQTLGQGPEFLTYFQNEAQLEKSRLLSDRFSAERPKGSFSTLEIQRTEQGDSAMYLCASSFGRGAREQYFGPGTRLTVT.

This clone was detected only a few times. The DNA of the CDR3 is TGTGCCAGCTCACTAACCGGGACAGGGGCCTACGAGCAGTACTTC. Encoded protein: CASSLTGTGAYEQYF. V and J are TRBV18 and TRBJ2-7, with 10 positions matching TRBD1. Germline CDR1 and CDR2: KGHSH and LQKENI. The CDR3 is 15 amino acids. The V gene end was trimmed by 4 bases and the J gene end by 2 bases; junction bases not matched to a gene: 5.

The rearrangement uses TRBV4-2 and TRBJ1-1, with 7 bases identical to TRBD1. The CDR3 length is 13 residues. V lost 5 bases and J lost 4; bases outside the gene matches: 4. Per the germline V gene, CDR1 is LGHNA and CDR2 is YNFKEQ. The CDR3 is CASSDRQGTEAFF. In DNA form, the CDR3 reads TGTGCCAGCAGCGACAGACAGGGCACTGAAGCTTTCTTT.

The chain has TRBV7-2 and TRBJ2-3; D unclear. V shed 1 base and J shed 2 bases, with 10 bases lying between them. In germline, CDR1 is SGHTA, CDR2 FQGNSA. This CDR3 is built from 15 residues. CDR3 DNA: TGTGCCAGCAGCTTAGAACTGGCTACCACAGATACGCAGTATTTT. This translates into CASSLELATTDTQYF.

Only a few counts were recorded for this clone. CDR3 in DNA: TGTGCCAGCAGCTTAGCGCCAGGTCCCACCTACGAGCAGTACTTC. Its protein product is CASSLAPGPTYEQYF. This chain joins TRBV7-9 and TRBJ2-7; no reliable D call. Looked up from germline, CDR1 is SEHNR and CDR2 is FQNEAQ (reference sequence). CDR3 length: 15 amino acids. Trimming shortened V by 0 bases and J by 2 bases, and 11 bases separated the two germline ends.

V is TRBV5-4 and J is TRBJ2-5, with 8 bases aligning to TRBD1. Germline V gene data show CDR1 as SGHNT and CDR2 as YYREEE (reference sequence). The length of the CDR3 is 15 residues. V was clipped by 5 bases and J by 1 base; unmatched bases: 7. The CDR3 spells CASSNRGDLQETQYF. Written as DNA, the CDR3 is TGTGCCAGCAGTAACAGGGGGGACCTCCAAGAGACCCAGTACTTC.

V usage is TRBV4-1 and J usage is TRBJ2-7; tentatively, D is TRBD2 (6 bases). Trimming cost V 3 bases and J 4 bases, with 16 bases left between them. Per germline, CDR1 MGHRA and CDR2 YSYEKL. The CDR3 spans 15 residues. CDR3 loop: CASSHSSGVAYEQYF. The CDR3 DNA reads as TGCGCCAGCAGCCACAGTAGCGGAGTGGCTTACGAGCAGTACTTC.

This chain joins TRBV19 and TRBJ1-2; the D gene is possibly TRBD1 (6 bases). The CDR3 loop spans 13 amino acids. With 5 bases removed from V and 6 bases from J, the gap between germline ends came to 13 bases. Germline V gene data show CDR1 as LNHDA and CDR2 as SQIVND (reference sequence). Here the CDR3 DNA reads TGTGCCAGTAGTTCCGGGGGCCGGAATGGCTACACCTTC. Translating gives CASSSGGRNGYTF.

The genes are TRBV28 and TRBJ2-1; 10 bases line up with TRBD2. V lost 2 bases, J lost 3 bases, and 4 bases stayed unmatched. CDR1 is MDHEN and CDR2 is SYDVKM in the germline V gene. This CDR3 region has 16 residues. The CDR3 DNA reads TGTGCCAGCAGTTTAATCCTAGCGGGAGTCTACAATGAGCAGTTCTTC. Translation gives CASSLILAGVYNEQFF.

The V call is TRBV27, the J call TRBJ2-7; a possible D gene is TRBD2 (6 bases). V dropped 2 bases and J dropped 3 bases, with 14 bases sitting between them. The length of the CDR3 is 15 residues. CDR1 and CDR2 from the germline V gene are MNHEY and SMNVEV (reference sequence). In nucleotides, the CDR3 is TGTGCCAGCAGTTTACTCGGGACTGCGTTCTACGAGCAGTACTTC. Its protein product is CASSLLGTAFYEQYF.

V and J are TRBV7-6 and TRBJ2-2; either TRBD1 or TRBD2 may supply D (6 bases each). Per germline, CDR1 SGHVS and CDR2 FNYEAQ. Trimming took off 1 base at V and 5 bases at J, with 14 bases between the two ends. The CDR3 is 16 amino acids. CDR3 residues: CASSLEGGGSTGELFF. CDR3 coding DNA: TGTGCCAGCAGCTTAGAGGGGGGAGGATCAACCGGGGAGCTGTTTTTT.